The entry below describes one TCR beta chain. Its target is unknown. 5'RACE template switching built TCR beta cDNA with unique molecular identifiers. Each CDR3 protein gets one entry in TCRdb, which reprocessed the 5' RACE reads and gives no DNA. The sample totals about 460,000 distinct CDR3 sequences. This sample was taken from a study of T cells expressing NK-cell markers. The wider study: Repertoire data for TCR beta were derived from sorted T cells (CD3+CD56+NKG2C+, CD3+CD56+NKG2C- and CD3+CD56-NKG2C+). Eight donors were sequenced, seven testing HCMV-seropositive and one testing seronegative. The study's findings and limits: In a few donors, dominant clonotypes made up about 28.3-60.1% of CD3+CD56-NKG2C+ cells.

Germline loops: CDR1 SGHNT, CDR2 YENEEA. The CDR3 runs to 15 residues. V and J are TRBV11-3 and TRBJ2-4; with no DNA, the TCRdb D assignment of TRBD1 cannot be verified. Sequencing was done on a sample of blood T cells: a sorted CD56 or NKG2C T cell subset, CD4+ or CD8+ T cells, or bulk PBMC T cells (not recorded which). The clonotype was recovered from a woman between 45 and 65 years old in good health. The CDR3 sequence: CASSSYRSGKNIQYF. Combining the CDR3 with reference TRBV11-3 and TRBJ2-4 gives the whole variable domain EAGVVQSPRYKIIEKKQPVAFWCNPISGHNTLYWYLQNLGQGPELLIRYENEEAVDDSQLPKDRFSAERLKGVDSTLKIQPAELGDSAVYLCASSSYRSGKNIQYFGAGTRLSVL.